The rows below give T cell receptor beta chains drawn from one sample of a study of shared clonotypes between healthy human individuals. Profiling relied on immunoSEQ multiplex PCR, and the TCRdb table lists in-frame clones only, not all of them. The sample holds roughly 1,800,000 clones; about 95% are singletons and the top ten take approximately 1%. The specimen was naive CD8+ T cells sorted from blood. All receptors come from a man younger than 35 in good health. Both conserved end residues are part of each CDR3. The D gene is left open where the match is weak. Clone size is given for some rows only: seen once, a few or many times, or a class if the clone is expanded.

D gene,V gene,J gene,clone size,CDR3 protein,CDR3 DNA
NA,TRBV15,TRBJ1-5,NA,CATSRDVRGNQPQHF,TGTGCCACCAGCAGAGATGTCCGCGGGAATCAGCCCCAGCATTTT
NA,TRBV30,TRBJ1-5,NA,CAWSVLGGGQPQHF,TGTGCCTGGAGTGTACTGGGAGGCGGACAGCCCCAGCATTTT
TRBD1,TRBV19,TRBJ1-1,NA,CASSIHPGQGNTEAFF,TGTGCCAGTAGTATACATCCAGGACAGGGCAACACTGAAGCTTTCTTT
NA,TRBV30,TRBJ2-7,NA,CAWSSQYEQYF,TGTGCCTGGAGTTCACAATACGAGCAGTACTTC
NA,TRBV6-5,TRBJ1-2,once,CASIQLGGNYGYTF,TGTGCCAGCATTCAGTTGGGGGGAAACTATGGCTACACCTTC
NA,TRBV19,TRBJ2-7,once,CASSPGQTYEQYF,TGTGCCAGTAGTCCAGGACAGACATACGAGCAGTACTTC
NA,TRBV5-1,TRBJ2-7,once,CASSLNTGTIYEQYF,TGCGCCAGCAGCTTGAACACCGGGACAATCTACGAGCAGTACTTC
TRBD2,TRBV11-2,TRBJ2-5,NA,CASSLEGLAGGGETQYF,TGTGCCAGCAGCTTAGAGGGACTAGCGGGAGGAGGCGAGACCCAGTACTTC
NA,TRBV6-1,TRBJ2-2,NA,CASSGDEQQLGELFF,TGTGCCAGCAGTGGGGATGAACAACAACTCGGGGAGCTGTTTTTT
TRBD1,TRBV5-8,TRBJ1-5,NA,CASSPGQVYSNQPQHF,TGTGCCAGCAGCCCTGGACAGGTTTATAGCAATCAGCCCCAGCATTTT
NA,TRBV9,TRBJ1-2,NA,CASSKSAYGYTF,TGTGCCAGCAGTAAGTCGGCGTATGGCTACACCTTC